A selection of T cell receptor beta chains follows, all from one sample in a study of blood T cell repertoires in COVID-19. Here immunoSEQ multiplex PCR was the method, and the copy in TCRdb shows in-frame clones only, minus some. The sample lists a few hundred thousand clones; 88% were seen once. Sequenced: PBMCs or T cells enriched from blood (not recorded which). Source of these receptors: a woman aged 55 to 70 in a cohort exposed to, infected with or recovered from COVID-19 (not recorded which). Both conserved end residues are part of each CDR3. A D gene is named only where the DNA matches it firmly. Expanded clones get a size class; other rows say once, few or many, or leave the size out.

D gene	clone size	V gene	J gene	CDR3 protein	CDR3 DNA
TRBD1	.	TRBV28	TRBJ1-4	CASSFPGQGYEKLFF	TGTGCCAGCAGTTTTCCGGGACAGGGGTATGAAAAACTGTTTTTT
.	.	TRBV30	TRBJ1-5	CAWTASGDQPQHF	TGTGCCTGGACAGCCTCCGGGGATCAGCCCCAGCATTTT
TRBD1	.	TRBV5-1	TRBJ1-1	CASSLQGDKTEAFF	TGCGCCAGCAGCTTGCAGGGGGACAAAACTGAAGCTTTCTTT
.	.	TRBV27	TRBJ2-3	CASSLGIMTDTQYF	TGTGCCAGCAGTCTCGGTATTATGACAGATACGCAGTATTTT
TRBD1	few	TRBV27	TRBJ1-6	CASSPGTGVRRNSPLHF	TGTGCCAGCAGTCCCGGGACAGGGGTACGAAGGAATTCACCCCTCCACTTT
TRBD2	.	TRBV3-1/TRBV3-2	TRBJ2-5	CASSQLTSGSRHQETQYF	TGTGCCAGCAGCCAACTGACTAGCGGGAGTCGACACCAAGAGACCCAGTACTTC
TRBD2	.	TRBV5-1	TRBJ2-1	CASSPGTREGNEQFF	TGCGCCAGCAGCCCTGGGACTAGGGAAGGTAATGAGCAGTTCTTC
TRBD2	.	TRBV28	TRBJ2-7	CASSFHRTSGRYEQYF	TGTGCCAGCAGTTTCCATAGGACTAGCGGGAGATACGAGCAGTACTTC
TRBD2	.	TRBV15	TRBJ2-3	CATSRGGTSGREGDTQYF	TGTGCCACCAGCAGAGGCGGGACTAGCGGGAGGGAAGGGGATACGCAGTATTTT
TRBD1	.	TRBV19	TRBJ2-2	CASAQGVGGELFF	TGTGCCAGTGCTCAGGGGGTAGGCGGGGAGCTGTTTTTT
TRBD2	.	TRBV11-3	TRBJ2-1	CASSLGGVAGGSVNEQFF	TGTGCCAGCAGCTTAGGGGGGGTAGCGGGAGGCTCTGTAAATGAGCAGTTCTTC
TRBD2	once	TRBV6-6	TRBJ2-1	CASSYAAGVYNEQFF	TGTGCCAGCAGTTACGCGGCGGGAGTTTACAATGAGCAGTTCTTC
TRBD1	few	TRBV24-1	TRBJ2-2	CATSDDRGQTGELFF	TGTGCCACCAGTGATGACAGGGGGCAAACCGGGGAGCTGTTTTTT
TRBD1	.	TRBV2	TRBJ1-1	CASSTGAGQQAFF	TGTGCCAGCAGTACAGGGGCCGGGCAGCAAGCTTTCTTT
.	.	TRBV9	TRBJ1-6	CASYRDGGSLHF	TGTGCCAGTTACCGGGACGGGGGATCCCTCCACTTT
.	.	TRBV6-5	TRBJ1-1	CASRQVLNTEAFF	TGTGCCAGCAGACAGGTTTTGAACACTGAAGCTTTCTTT
.	.	TRBV5-1	TRBJ2-7	CASSLGVGADEQYF	TGCGCCAGCAGCTTGGGGGTGGGGGCCGACGAGCAGTACTTC
.	.	TRBV10-3	TRBJ2-7	CAISEGGFGQYF	TGTGCCATCAGTGAAGGGGGTTTCGGGCAGTACTTC
TRBD1	.	TRBV7-2	TRBJ1-2	CASSSQGAPRGYTF	TGTGCCAGCAGCTCTCAGGGGGCGCCCCGTGGCTACACCTTC
TRBD2	few	TRBV20-1	TRBJ2-1	CSASPSGLAGNEQFF	TGCAGTGCTAGTCCTAGCGGACTAGCGGGGAATGAGCAGTTCTTC
.	.	TRBV9	TRBJ2-7	CASSRAPANQGYEQYF	TGTGCCAGCAGCAGGGCCCCAGCCAACCAGGGCTACGAGCAGTACTTC
.	.	TRBV7-9	TRBJ1-3	CASSDRTRGSGNTIYF	TGTGCCAGCAGCGATAGGACACGCGGCTCTGGAAACACCATATATTTT
.	.	TRBV5-4	TRBJ2-3	CASSFGGVSTDTQYF	TGTGCCAGCAGCTTTGGCGGAGTTTCCACAGATACGCAGTATTTT
.	.	TRBV28	TRBJ2-7	CASFTRGLGYEQYF	TGTGCCAGCTTTACCCGAGGGTTGGGGTACGAGCAGTACTTC
.	.	TRBV18	TRBJ2-7	CASSSQDEQYF	TGTGCCAGCTCATCCCAGGACGAGCAGTACTTC
.	once	TRBV28	TRBJ1-1	CASKFAGGGTEAFF	TGTGCCAGCAAATTCGCGGGGGGCGGAACTGAAGCTTTCTTT
TRBD2	.	TRBV27	TRBJ2-1	CASSSLAGVHEQFF	TGTGCCAGCAGTTCCCTAGCGGGAGTGCATGAGCAGTTCTTC